This TCR beta chain was documented in a study of blood T cell repertoires in COVID-19 (TCRdb year 2020). Regarding the study in general: The collaborator samples originated in the United States, Italy and Spain and spanned the acute and convalescent phases of COVID-19. The material from the prospective study consisted of cDNA or gDNA derived from T cells, B-cell-depleted T cells, or PBMCs. Deeply sampled blood TCRbeta repertoires from subjects exposed to, actively infected with, or recovered from COVID-19 were included in the dataset. The repertoires were released in a freely available public database meant as a resource for research on the immune response to SARS-CoV-2. Samples were obtained from the ongoing ImmuneRACE study (first 160 participants) and from 1,254 subjects provided by 6 global collaborators. The sample metadata nearly always contained a de-identified subject ID, COVID-19 status, age in years and sex. Where HLA class I and class II types were available, the types were taken from metadata supplied by the sample provider, not from assay-based typing. The paper as a whole reports these results and caveats: Clinical and demographic metadata were provided uncurated, with the amount varying by source and participant.

TCRbeta CDR3 regions were amplified from genomic DNA using the immunoSEQ Assay, a bias-controlled multiplex PCR. The study's processing was this. The number of nucleated cells in each sample was estimated from the amplification of reference gene primers within the assay. To quantify the absolute abundance of each unique TCRbeta CDR3 rearrangement, sequence reads were collapsed and filtered. For each sample, productive Simpson clonality was calculated as the square root of Simpson's diversity index across productive rearrangements. The source is immuneACCESS, and TCRdb retained only in-frame sequences with V and J called. Part of the clones is not carried over; for the studies checked, unresolved V genes explain less than half of this, and the remainder is unexplained. V and J calls and clone size are copied from that table; D and trimming were computed from the DNA. The sample table holds 120,000 to 150,000 clones, of which around four fifths were seen once. The ten largest clones represent roughly 1.6% of the sample.

Each collaborating institution followed its own protocols to collect whole blood in K2EDTA tubes. For TCRbeta analysis, collaborators shipped samples in one of three forms: frozen whole blood, isolated PBMCs, or DNA extracted from either of those sample types. For this clone: The antigen it binds to is not known. Per-base qualities were not stored, and no clone one base away is much larger.

The specimen sequenced was peripheral blood. This receptor was taken from a human donor in a cohort sampled during active COVID-19.

The nucleotides read TGTGCCAGCAGCTGGACAGGGACCAATCAGCCCCAGCATTTT. This sequence encodes CASSWTGTNQPQHF. In this chain, TRBV5-5 is recombined with TRBJ1-5, with 8 junctional bases fitting TRBD1. From its cysteine to its phenylalanine, the CDR3 spans 14 amino acids. Of all the DNA, just the CDR3 is kept, 42 bases in frame from base 1. From a lookup of the germline V gene (reference sequence), CDR1 and CDR2 are SGHKS and YYEKEE. V loses 3 bases at its end and J loses 3 bases; junction bases beyond the gene matches: 2.